This TCR beta chain was retrieved from a study of a mutant IDH1 vaccine in newly diagnosed glioma (dated by TCRdb to the early 2020s). In the study overall: In the chemotherapy-containing groups, vaccination started alongside temozolomide cycles, whereas in patients who had radiotherapy alone it started 4-6 weeks after radiotherapy. Of the roughly 34 treated patients, approximately 62% were male and approximately 38% were female, and a mean age of 40.4 years was recorded. Prior to enrollment, patients had been given standard therapy consisting of radiotherapy alone, temozolomide alone, or radiochemotherapy with temozolomide, with the combination given to most patients. The week-35 safety follow-up took place at visit V12, and the week-47 end of study took place at visit V13. Peripheral blood samples were drawn at six visits, namely V03 (baseline), V05, V07, V10, V12 and V13. For exploratory analyses, about 25 treated patients had longitudinal TCRB deep sequencing done wherever samples were available. Broad study findings and their caveats: Changes in the top peripheral T cell clonotypes picked up by TCRB sequencing did not appear to be linked to pseudoprogression. Vaccine-induced immune responses across multiple MHC alleles were detected in 93.3% of patients. The authors noted that analyses of patient blood samples could not be reproduced because of sample limitations. Availability determined which PBMC samples were chosen for TCRB deep sequencing.

Libraries were prepared through the immunoSEQ multiplex PCR assay. Rearranged TCR beta chain sequences were amplified with the hsTCRB Kit following the manufacturer's protocol. An Illumina MiSeq was used to sequence the TCRB libraries. As for the authors' bioinformatics: The kit vendor's proprietary platform handled demultiplexing, trimming and gene mapping. TCRdb holds this immuneACCESS table with in-frame rearrangements only. Some clones are missing; in checked studies, unresolved V genes explain under half, and the rest has no known cause. For V, J and clone size, that table is used; D and trimming come from the DNA. Across this sample there are about 94,000 clones, with approximately 89% seen only once. The ten top clones hold 0.77% of the sample. Concerning this clone: The clone's antigen remains unknown. No much larger clone exists at a distance of one base, and base qualities are not known.

The time point label of this sample denotes: week 47, end of study. A 20-mer mutant IDH1 peptide at 300 micrograms in Montanide made up each vaccine dose, which was injected subcutaneously together with topical imiquimod. Patients were given eight vaccinations, in weeks 1, 3, 5, 7, 11, 15, 19 and 23, which matched visits V03 through V10. Donors had newly diagnosed WHO grade 3 or 4 IDH1-mutant astrocytomas with loss of nuclear ATRX. The samples were drawn from NOA16, a multicentre, single-arm, open-label phase I trial in Germany that tested a mutant IDH1 peptide vaccine in humans for the first time. Genomic DNA for TCRB sequencing was extracted from EDTA blood using the DNeasy Blood and Tissue Kit. From a lookup of the germline V gene (reference sequence), CDR1 and CDR2 are MNHNY and SVGAGI. Trimming costs V 7 bases and J 8 bases, and their ends lie 18 bases apart. Including the terminal cysteine and phenylalanine, the CDR3 comprises 14 residues. Just the 42-base CDR3 DNA is kept, in frame starting at base 1.

The receptor's source is a woman between 45 and 65 years old with glioma. Recombination joined TRBV6-6 with TRBJ2-1; a tentative D match to TRBD2 spans 6 bases. The source was PBMCs, collected from a glioma patient whose treatment included an IDH1 peptide vaccine. The base sequence is TGTGCCAGCAATCCACTTAGGAGGGCGGATGAGCAGTTCTTC. Translated, it gives CASNPLRRADEQFF.